These 24 T cell receptor beta chains originate from one sample sequenced in a study of control samples from healthy donors and cancer patients. TCRdb's table, derived via immunoSEQ multiplex PCR, lists solely in-frame clones and lacks some. The table shows 170,000 or so clones, with 85% to 95% occurring only once. Sequencing used blood. These receptors all come from a woman under 30 in good health.

V gene TRBV6-6 combines with J gene TRBJ1-6, with D possibly being TRBD1 (5 bases). Between the trimmed V and J ends, which lost 2 bases and 10 bases, there was a span of 12 bases. Germline V gives CDR1 MNHNY, CDR2 SVGAGI (reference sequence). The CDR3 runs 14 residues. CDR3 protein: CASSYHRSKSPLHF. The CDR3 DNA is TGTGCCAGCAGTTACCACAGGTCGAAGTCACCCCTCCACTTT.

V and J are TRBV10-3 and TRBJ1-5, with D unresolved. Germline V gene lookup returns CDR1 ENHRY and CDR2 SYGVKD. The germline V and J ends were trimmed by 6 bases and 4 bases, with 7 bases remaining between them. The CDR3 is made up of 12 amino acids. CDR3 in amino acids: CAIRGRNQPQHF. In DNA form, the CDR3 reads TGTGCCATCAGGGGGAGAAATCAGCCCCAGCATTTT.

This clone was counted once. The V call is TRBV11-2, the J call TRBJ1-6; 10 bases agree with TRBD1. This CDR3 region has 15 residues. Germline CDR1 SGHAT, CDR2 FQNNGV. Trimming cost V 6 bases and J 8 bases; bases outside gene matches: 7. The CDR3 DNA reads TGTGCCAGCAGGTCCCCTGGGACAGGGGATTCACCCCTCCACTTT. This gives the protein CASRSPGTGDSPLHF.

The chain employs TRBV6-5 and TRBJ2-3, with D possibly being TRBD1 (6 bases). CDR3 length: 15 amino acids. The germline V gene encodes CDR1 MNHEY and CDR2 SVGAGI. Trimming stripped 5 bases from V and 4 bases from J, with 16 bases between. In DNA form, the CDR3 reads TGTGCCAGCAGTCTTAAACAGGGAAGGGCAGATACGCAGTATTTT. Translated, it gives CASSLKQGRADTQYF.

A single count supports this clone. V and J are TRBV2 and TRBJ1-5; D remains unclear. V was clipped by 1 base and J by 4 bases, with 8 bases between them. CDR3 length: 14 residues. The germline V gene encodes CDR1 SNHLY and CDR2 FYNNEI. CDR3 sequence reads: CASSEGSANQPQHF. The CDR3 coding sequence is TGTGCCAGCAGTGAAGGTAGTGCGAATCAGCCCCAGCATTTT.

The chain employs TRBV5-4 and TRBJ1-4; D unresolved. Germline CDR1 reads SGHNT; CDR2 reads YYREEE (reference sequence). Between the trimmed V and J ends, which lost 1 base and 11 bases, there was a span of 12 bases. The CDR3 length is 13 residues. In DNA form, the CDR3 reads TGTGCCAGCAGCTTGATCCCCACCGAGAAACTGTTTTTT. Amino acid sequence: CASSLIPTEKLFF.

The CDR3 DNA reads as TGTGCCAGCAGCCAATGGACAGCGTACAATGAGCAGTTCTTC. Translation gives CASSQWTAYNEQFF. V is TRBV11-3 and J is TRBJ2-1, with a weak D call TRBD1 (6 bases). The ends were cut back, 5 bases at V and 4 bases at J, with 12 bases in the middle. Germline CDR1 SGHNT, CDR2 YENEEA. The CDR3 is 14 amino acids.

The chain uses TRBV15 and TRBJ1-1; 7 bases fit TRBD1. Trimming cost V 0 bases and J 1 base; bases outside gene matches: 2. The CDR3 has 15 amino acids. Germline V gives CDR1 LNHNV, CDR2 YYDKDF (reference sequence). CDR3 protein: CATSREWTGNTEAFF. In DNA form, the CDR3 reads TGTGCCACCAGCAGAGAGTGGACAGGGAACACTGAAGCTTTCTTT. Based on the CDR3 plus reference TRBV15 and TRBJ1-1, the full variable domain is DAMVIQNPRYQVTQFGKPVTLSCSQTLNHNVMYWYQQKSSQAPKLLFHYYDKDFNNEADTPDNFQSRRPNTSFCFLDIRSPGLGDTAMYLCATSREWTGNTEAFFGQGTRLTVV.

The genes are TRBV5-1 and TRBJ2-3, with D perhaps TRBD2 (6 bases). The germline V and J ends were trimmed by 0 bases and 3 bases, with 17 bases remaining between them. CDR1 is SGHRS and CDR2 is YFSETQ in the germline V gene. The CDR3 sequence is 17 residues long. The DNA for the CDR3 is TGCGCCAGCAGCTTGGTCGGAGGGGATGGCGGGACAGATACGCAGTATTTT. This sequence encodes CASSLVGGDGGTDTQYF.

Regarding this clone: Other DNA sequences within the sample encode an identical CDR3. The chain uses TRBV3-1 (or the pseudogene TRBV3-2) and TRBJ2-5; D possibly corresponds to TRBD2 (6 bases). V shed 1 base and J shed 4 bases, with 7 bases lying between them. The germline gives CDR1 LGHDT, CDR2 YNNKEL (reference sequence). This CDR3 region has 13 residues. In DNA, the CDR3 is TGTGCCAGCAGCCAAGTCGGGGGAGAGACCCAGTACTTC. Translating it yields CASSQVGGETQYF.

This clone was observed a single time. This sequence joins TRBV19 and TRBJ2-7; possible D gene TRBD2, 5 bases. This CDR3 comprises 15 residues. Trimming cost V 5 bases and J 2 bases, with 16 bases left between them. Germline loops: CDR1 LNHDA, CDR2 SQIVND (reference sequence). CDR3 bases: TGTGCCAGTAGTGAACAGTTAACCGGGACCTACGAGCAGTACTTC. Translated: CASSEQLTGTYEQYF.

This rearrangement joins TRBV4-2 to TRBJ2-1; the match to TRBD2 covers 10 bases. The length of the CDR3 is 16 residues. V was clipped by 0 bases and J by 3 bases; unmatched bases: 2. Germline V gene data show CDR1 as LGHNA and CDR2 as YNFKEQ. The CDR3 DNA is TGTGCCAGCAGCCAAGACCGGACTAGCGGCTACAATGAGCAGTTCTTC. This gives the protein CASSQDRTSGYNEQFF.

This sequence joins TRBV6-5 and TRBJ1-1; D possibly corresponds to TRBD1 (5 bases). The CDR3 runs 15 residues. V lost 2 bases and J lost 1, with 11 bases in between. Germline-derived CDR1 and CDR2 are MNHEY and SVGAGI. The CDR3 DNA reads as TGTGCCAGCAGTTACGGGGGAATCAGGAACACTGAAGCTTTCTTT. This encodes CASSYGGIRNTEAFF.

With respect to this clone: Other nucleotide sequences from this sample produce the same CDR3. The chain combines TRBV7-2 with TRBJ1-2; D call uncertain. This CDR3 comprises 13 residues. CDR1 is SGHTA, CDR2 FQGNSA, per germline. Deletions cut 5 bases from V and 2 bases from J, with 9 bases between. The CDR3 protein is CASSPQGNYGYTF. The DNA of the CDR3 is TGTGCCAGCAGCCCCCAAGGGAACTATGGCTACACCTTC. Full variable domain (remainder filled in from reference TRBV7-2 and TRBJ1-2): GAGVSQSPSNKVTEKGKDVELRCDPISGHTALYWYRQSLGQGLEFLIYFQGNSAPDKSGLPSDRFSAERTGGSVSTLTIQRTQQEDSAVYLCASSPQGNYGYTFGSGTRLTVV.

The gene calls are TRBV19 and TRBJ2-3; 8 bases align to TRBD1. The CDR3 is made up of 13 amino acids. With V trimmed by 5 bases and J by 11 bases, 9 bases remained unmatched. In germline, CDR1 is LNHDA, CDR2 SQIVND (reference sequence). The CDR3 region is CASSSTGQGLQYF. CDR3 nucleotide sequence: TGTGCCAGTAGTTCTACAGGACAGGGTTTGCAGTATTTT.

This chain joins TRBV9 and TRBJ1-1; TRBD1 might be the D (6 bases). Germline V lookup: CDR1 SGDLS, CDR2 YYNGEE. The CDR3 loop spans 14 amino acids. V lost 6 bases and J 0 bases, leaving 12 bases between the germline ends. The CDR3 loop is CASNDRDMNTEAFF. The CDR3 coding sequence is TGTGCCAGCAACGACCGGGACATGAACACTGAAGCTTTCTTT.

The chain joins TRBV3-1 (or the pseudogene TRBV3-2) to TRBJ2-7; D gene uncertain. V was pared by 2 bases and J by 6 bases, with 8 bases between. Germline-derived CDR1 and CDR2 are LGHDT and YNNKEL (reference sequence). The CDR3 totals 12 residues. The CDR3 DNA follows: TGTGCCAGCAGCCAACGAGTGGGCGAGCAGTACTTC. It specifies CASSQRVGEQYF.

The chain carries TRBV24-1 and TRBJ2-2, with D perhaps TRBD1 (5 bases). The V end was cut by 4 bases, the J end by 0 bases, with 8 bases between. The germline V gene encodes CDR1 KGHDR and CDR2 SFDVKD. The CDR3 is made up of 15 amino acids. The CDR3 DNA follows: TGTGCCACCAGTGAACCCAGGGCGAACACCGGGGAGCTGTTTTTT. Translated, it gives CATSEPRANTGELFF.

A few counts support this clone. V usage is TRBV4-2 and J usage is TRBJ1-6; 10 positions agree with TRBD1. Per germline, CDR1 LGHNA and CDR2 YNFKEQ. V trimming: 4 bases; J trimming: 7 bases; junction bases outside the gene matches: 1. The CDR3 length is 14 residues. CDR3 nucleotide sequence: TGTGCCAGCAGCCGGACAGGGGGGAATTCACCCCTCCACTTT. Its protein is CASSRTGGNSPLHF.

The chain carries TRBV28 and TRBJ1-1; TRBD1 matches 8 bases. With V trimmed by 7 bases and J by 7 bases, 8 bases remained unmatched. CDR1 is MDHEN, CDR2 SYDVKM, per germline. The CDR3 is 13 amino acids. The CDR3 sequence: CASTFLQGDEAFF. CDR3 in DNA: TGTGCCAGCACCTTCCTACAGGGGGATGAAGCTTTCTTT.

The chain carries TRBV18 and TRBJ1-5; D unclear. V lost 4 bases and J lost 2, with 6 bases in between. The germline V gene has CDR1 KGHSH and CDR2 LQKENI. The CDR3 is 13 amino acids. In nucleotides, the CDR3 is TGTGCCAGCTCACTGAACGGCAATCAGCCCCAGCATTTT. As protein: CASSLNGNQPQHF.

CDR3 in amino acids: CASSLAGLGNTIYF. DNA for the CDR3: TGTGCCAGCAGCTTAGCGGGGCTCGGAAACACCATATATTTT. V gene TRBV13 combines with J gene TRBJ1-3; TRBD1 is a possible D gene (5 bases). Trimming pared 1 base from V and 4 bases from J, leaving 8 bases between. The CDR3 covers 14 residues. Germline V gene lookup returns CDR1 PRHDT and CDR2 FYEKMQ (reference sequence).

The chain is built from TRBV19 and TRBJ2-1; tentative D call: TRBD1 (5 bases). V was pared by 3 bases and J by 8 bases, with 20 bases between. CDR3 length equals 16 residues. Per the germline V gene, CDR1 is LNHDA and CDR2 is SQIVND (reference sequence). The CDR3 loop reads CASSMPTGPQWDEQFF. The CDR3, as DNA: TGTGCCAGTAGTATGCCCACAGGTCCCCAATGGGATGAGCAGTTCTTC.

The rearrangement joins TRBV3-1 (or the pseudogene TRBV3-2) to TRBJ1-2; a possible D gene is TRBD1 (6 bases). V was pared by 4 bases and J by 4 bases, with 13 bases between. The CDR3 totals 14 residues. The germline gives CDR1 LGHDT, CDR2 YNNKEL (reference sequence). The CDR3 loop reads CASSLQQGRYGYTF. The CDR3 bases are TGTGCCAGCAGCCTCCAACAGGGCCGCTATGGCTACACCTTC.